The clone carrying this T cell receptor (beta chain) has just one count. Its specificity is unknown. Germline V gives CDR1 SQVTM, CDR2 ANQGSEA. The CDR3 loop spans 10 amino acids. Trimming removed 3 bases at V and 2 bases at J, with 1 base between. Attachment of unique molecular identifiers to individual cDNA molecules was performed. TCRdb re-called the 5' RACE reads through MiXCR, storing one row per CDR3 protein. This table has about 77,000 distinct CDR3 sequences, roughly 16% appearing once. These data belong to a study of early T cells in non-severe SARS-CoV-2 infection. Study background: The sequenced material was bulk RNA from unsorted whole blood, and its chains were unpaired.

Study-wide findings and caveats: The matching step, a VDJdb search, favored anti-spike CD8 responses and missed private and CD4 specificities.

This receptor was taken from an adult who was a healthcare worker with PCR-confirmed SARS-CoV-2 infection or an uninfected control (not recorded which). This chain links TRBV29-1 with TRBJ1-1, with D unresolved. The material sequenced was whole blood. The CDR3 loop reads CSVDNTEAFF. The CDR3 region has the DNA TGCAGCGTTGACAACACTGAAGCTTTCTTT.